These 3 T cell receptor beta chains originate from one sample sequenced in a study of CD8 T cells in Susac syndrome (dated by TCRdb to about 2019). Library creation used the immunoSEQ multiplex PCR assay. RNA was extracted using the RNeasy kit, and roughly 0.45 to 1 microgram was reverse transcribed with random hexamers. In TCRdb, the public reads were trimmed at Q25 with fastp and aligned with MiXCR, with productive beta chains retained. Each record represents a unique CDR3 protein, reported with the most common genes and DNA among its rows. Within this sample are more than 90,000 distinct CDR3 sequences, with approximately 93% of them counted one time only. Roughly 0.088% of the sample is held by the ten biggest clonotypes. The sample comprised CD4+ T cells from PBMCs. These receptors were obtained from a human donor with multiple sclerosis.

The V call is TRBV20-1, the J call TRBJ2-7, with a possible D match to TRBD1 (5 bases). The V end was cut by 5 bases, the J end by 2 bases, with 13 bases between. The CDR3 sequence is 13 residues long. The V gene's germline CDR1 is DFQATT and CDR2 SNEGSKA (reference sequence). The CDR3 DNA follows: TGCAGTGCTCCGAGACAGTCTCCCTACGAGCAGTACTTC. Translation gives CSAPRQSPYEQYF.

The V and J genes are TRBV13 and TRBJ2-4; 9 bases are shared with TRBD1. The CDR3 runs to 19 residues. V shed 5 bases and J 0 bases; nucleotides not matched to a gene: 14. The germline CDR1 and CDR2 sequences are PRHDT and FYEKMQ (reference sequence). CDR3 nucleotide sequence: TGTGCCAGCAGCCCCTCCACCGACAGGGGGAAAGCAGCCAAAAACATTCAGTACTTC. This encodes CASSPSTDRGKAAKNIQYF.

V is TRBV20-1 and J is TRBJ1-5, with 11 bases identical to TRBD1. J lost 1 base, V lost 0 bases, and 5 bases had no gene match. CDR3 length equals 17 residues. CDR1 DFQATT and CDR2 SNEGSKA come from the germline V gene (reference sequence). The CDR3 sequence is CSARDGTGGLSNQPQHF. In nucleotides, the CDR3 is TGCAGTGCTAGAGATGGGACAGGGGGATTGAGCAATCAGCCCCAGCATTTT.